This T cell receptor beta chain was identified during a study of Graves' ophthalmopathy and Graves' hyperthyroidism. Looking at the study overall: Upon initial diagnosis and before any treatment, peripheral blood was collected. Findings and caveats of the study: Researchers report that a 13-signature model separated ophthalmopathy from stable hyperthyroidism, posting about 88% sensitivity and about 80% specificity.

This clonotype was recorded a few times. Its antigen is unidentified. Trimming shortened V by 6 bases and J by 3 bases, and 9 bases separated the two germline ends. The length of the CDR3 is 12 residues. Germline CDR1 is MDHEN and CDR2 is SYDVKM. Other autoimmune disease, uncontrolled infection, pregnancy and lactation led to exclusion. Diagnoses were established from clinical symptoms, serum thyroxine, TRAb, thyroid ultrasound and orbital computed tomography. The TCR beta CDR3 regions underwent amplification from RNA transcripts. First-round RT-PCR with HTBI primers preceded a second-round multiplex PCR. In TCRdb, the multiplex PCR reads were re-called with MiXCR into one record per CDR3 protein. The data show hundreds of thousands of distinct CDR3 sequences, with about 24% seen just once and more than 5.5% held by the top ten.

Sequences were obtained from peripheral blood. The source is a woman aged 18-29 years with stable Graves' hyperthyroidism. Some clones in this sample may be carry-over from other donors' samples. The gene calls are TRBV28 and TRBJ2-7, with a weak D call TRBD2 (5 bases). The CDR3 reads CASRLLGYEQYF. For the CDR3, the DNA is TGTGCCAGCAGACTACTAGGCTACGAGCAGTACTTC.